The text below deals with one T cell receptor beta chain. Its cognate antigen is unknown. The data were obtained in a study of post-analysis software for immune sequencing data. Presence of unique molecular identifiers characterized the TCR beta cDNA libraries. TCRdb used MiXCR to reprocess the PCR reads, holding one entry per CDR3 protein. The data show roughly 600,000 distinct CDR3 sequences, roughly 40% seen once. Study findings and constraints: Patients showed TRBV5-6, TRBV5-1 and TRBV20-1 among four to six TRBV segments more frequent than in controls.

Germline values: CDR1 MNHNY, CDR2 SVGAGI (reference sequence). The length of the CDR3 is 14 residues. With V trimmed by 8 bases and J by 6 bases, 10 bases remained unmatched. This sequence joins TRBV6-6 and TRBJ1-5, with 7 bases that match TRBD1. This TCR was sampled from a girl between 5 and 17 years old with multiple sclerosis. Source material: blood. This chain's CDR3 is CASCGQTGSQPQHF. The CDR3 bases are TGTGCCAGCTGCGGCCAGACAGGGAGTCAGCCCCAGCATTTT.